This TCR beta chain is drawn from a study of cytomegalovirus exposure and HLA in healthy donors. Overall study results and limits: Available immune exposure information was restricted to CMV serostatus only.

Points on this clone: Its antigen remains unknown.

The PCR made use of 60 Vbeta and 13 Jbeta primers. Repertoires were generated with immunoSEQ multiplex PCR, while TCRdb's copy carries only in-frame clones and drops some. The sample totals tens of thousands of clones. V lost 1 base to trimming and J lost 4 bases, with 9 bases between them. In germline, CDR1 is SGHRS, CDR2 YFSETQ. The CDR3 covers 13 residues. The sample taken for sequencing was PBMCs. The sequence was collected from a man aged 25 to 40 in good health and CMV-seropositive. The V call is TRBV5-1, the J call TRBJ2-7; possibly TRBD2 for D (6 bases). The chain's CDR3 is CASSLRAGYEQYF. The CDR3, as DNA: TGCGCCAGCAGCTTGCGTGCGGGGTACGAGCAGTACTTC. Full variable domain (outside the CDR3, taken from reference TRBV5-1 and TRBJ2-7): KAGVTQTPRYLIKTRGQQVTLSCSPISGHRSVSWYQQTPGQGLQFLFEYFSETQRNKGNFPGRFSGRQFSNSRSEMNVSTLELGDSALYLCASSLRAGYEQYFGPGTRLTVT.